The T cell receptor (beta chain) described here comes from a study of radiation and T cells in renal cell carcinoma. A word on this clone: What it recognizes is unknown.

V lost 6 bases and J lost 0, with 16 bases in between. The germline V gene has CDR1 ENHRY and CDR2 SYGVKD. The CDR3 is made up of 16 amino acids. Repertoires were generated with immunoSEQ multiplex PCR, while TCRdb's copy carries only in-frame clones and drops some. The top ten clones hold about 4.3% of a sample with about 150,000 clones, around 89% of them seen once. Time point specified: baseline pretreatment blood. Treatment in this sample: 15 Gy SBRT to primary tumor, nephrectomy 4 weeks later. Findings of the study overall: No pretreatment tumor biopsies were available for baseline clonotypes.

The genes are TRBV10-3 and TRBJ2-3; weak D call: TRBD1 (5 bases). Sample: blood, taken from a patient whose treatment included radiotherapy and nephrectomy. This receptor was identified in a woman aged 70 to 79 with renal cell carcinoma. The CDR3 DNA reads TGTGCCATCAGCCCAGCTATTTCAGGGAGCACAGATACGCAGTATTTT. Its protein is CAISPAISGSTDTQYF.